This is a list of T cell receptor beta chains from one sample in a study of T-cell reconstitution after alpha-beta-depleted transplantation in children. TCRdb re-called the PCR reads with MiXCR, one entry per CDR3 protein. The repertoire has 85,000 to 120,000 distinct CDR3 sequences, 4.5% to 7.5% of them found once; the top ten carry about 6%. The material sequenced was PBMCs, mostly from graft donor cells, taken 60 days after TCRalphabeta/CD19-depleted stem cell transplant. The receptors were gathered from a female patient aged 2-9 years who had a stem cell transplant for Fanconi anemia, so the T cells may come from the graft donor. Both conserved end residues are trimmed from each CDR3.

J	V	CDR3
TRBJ2-1	TRBV29-1	SVQPGLAASYNEQF
TRBJ2-1	TRBV18	ASSPQRDSQNEQF
TRBJ1-4	TRBV28	ASSFTGHLNEKLF
TRBJ2-5	TRBV12-3/TRBV12-4	ASKLAGSETQY
TRBJ2-7	TRBV29-1	SVGTSSYEQY
TRBJ2-1	TRBV27	ASSSIYNEQF
TRBJ2-7	TRBV29-1	SVVKAESASYEQY
TRBJ2-2	TRBV5-1	ASSLTGTNTGELF
TRBJ2-7	TRBV5-1	ASSPFSAVLSYEQY
TRBJ2-1	TRBV14	ASSQSLSGGNNEQF
TRBJ2-1	TRBV20-1	SARDLRDRDPNEQF
TRBJ2-2	TRBV20-1	SASWGGPNTGELF
TRBJ2-7	TRBV12-3/TRBV12-4	ASSLAPGYEQY
TRBJ1-1	TRBV5-1	ASSLVDRGAEAF
TRBJ1-1	TRBV5-1	ASTQGSVNTEAF
TRBJ2-5	TRBV5-1	ASRQTGNHLQETQY
TRBJ2-1	TRBV29-1	SVSPRDPLYNEQF
TRBJ1-5	TRBV21-1	ARDSLYYYNQPQH
TRBJ2-7	TRBV28	ASTPLQGFAYEQY
TRBJ1-4	TRBV5-1	ASSLLTVGANEKLF
TRBJ2-1	TRBV15	ATSSLYRGRHEQF
TRBJ1-2	TRBV5-1	ASSADRNYGYT
TRBJ2-5	TRBV18	ASSKERREETQY
TRBJ2-7	TRBV5-1	ASSLAGGLAQNYEQY
TRBJ2-2	TRBV9	ASSVATSWTGELF
TRBJ2-3	TRBV7-2	ASSLQRNADTQY